One sample yielded the 28 T cell receptor delta chains listed below, sequenced in a study of gamma-delta chains in newborns, infants, children. TCRdb reprocessed the reads using CATT. The sample carries 1,300 or so delta-chain clones, about 2.5% recorded once. Sequenced input: blood. These receptor sequences come from a child in good health.

The chain links TRDV1 to TRDJ1; a possible D gene is TRDD3 (5 bases). CDR3 length: 20 residues. Germline V gene data show CDR1 as TSWWSYY and CDR2 as QGS. Trimming pared 5 bases from V and 0 bases from J, leaving 28 bases between. The CDR3 DNA is TGTGCTCTTGGGTCCTTAGTAGGCTACTGGCCCCCATATTACACCGATAAACTCATCTTT. This sequence encodes CALGSLVGYWPPYYTDKLIF.

This clone is large in the sample. This chain joins TRDV2 and TRDJ1; 10 bases align to TRDD3. The CDR3 covers 18 residues. The V gene's germline CDR1 is GEAIGNYY and CDR2 EKD. Trimming removed 0 bases from V and 0 bases from J; junction bases left unmatched: 9. This CDR3 reads CACDTALWGIPYTDKLIF. CDR3 bases: TGTGCCTGTGACACCGCGCTTTGGGGGATACCGTACACCGATAAACTCATCTTT.

This clone showed up just a few times. Translating this DNA gives a protein that differs at residue 13 from the TCRdb one, which belongs to a much larger clone; a read error is likely, and the protein shown is this translation. This chain links TRDV2 with TRDJ3, with TRDD3 matching over 13 bases. This CDR3 spans 19 amino acids. The V gene's germline CDR1 is GEAIGNYY and CDR2 EKD. The CDR3 nucleotides read TGTGCCTGTGACACAACTGGGGGATACGCTTCCTGGGGCACCCGACAGATGTTTTTC. Translating gives CACDTTGGYASWGTRQMFF.

This clone was counted between two and nine times. TCRdb's protein, taken from a much larger clone, differs from this DNA's translation at residue 17, likely owing to a read error; the protein displayed comes from the DNA. This chain links TRDV2 with TRDJ1; TRDD3 matches 8 bases. This CDR3 contains 19 residues. Germline lookup yields CDR1 GEAIGNYY and CDR2 EKD. The CDR3 DNA is TGTGCCTGTGATCCCGTACTGGGGGGTACCTACTCGAACACCGATAAACCCATCTTT. Its translation is CACDPVLGGTYSNTDKPIF.

This clone was found a few times. With a far larger clone one base away, a read error is the likely cause. The chain links TRDV1 to TRDJ2; TRDD3 agrees at 13 bases. Germline V lookup: CDR1 TSWWSYY, CDR2 QGS. CDR3 length: 19 residues. The junction had 12 bases not matched to a gene; V was cut back by 4 bases and J by 4 bases. The chain's CDR3 is CALGGRSRYWGIRTAQLFF. CDR3 nucleotides: TGTGCTCTTGGGGGAAGAAGCCGATACTGGGGGATACGGACAGCACAACTCTTCTTT.

This clone was seen a few times. A much larger clone differs by one base, so this may be a read error. The chain recombines TRDV2 with TRDJ1; 8 bases are a match to TRDD3. Germline CDR1 is GEAIGNYY and CDR2 is EKD. The CDR3 length is 14 residues. The CDR3 nucleotides are TGTGCCCGTGACATACTGGGGGACACCGATAAACTCATCTTT. Encoded protein: CARDILGDTDKLIF.

This clone is large (0.1 to 1%) by share. The rearrangement links TRDV1 to TRDJ1; 13 bases match TRDD3. J gave up 7 bases and V 0 bases, and 14 bases lay outside the gene matches. The CDR3 is made up of 19 amino acids. Germline V gives CDR1 TSWWSYY, CDR2 QGS. In DNA form, the CDR3 reads TGTGCTCTTGGGGAACTATACGGGTTCCGTACTGGGGGATACGGTAAACTCATCTTT. It translates to CALGELYGFRTGGYGKLIF.

In regard to this clone: It is likely a read error: a sequence one base away is far more abundant. The chain uses TRDV1 and TRDJ1; TRDD3 agrees at 7 bases. Germline loops: CDR1 TSWWSYY, CDR2 QGS. This CDR3 contains 16 residues. The DNA for the CDR3 is TGTGCTCTTGGGGAAACTGAGTACTGGGGCCCCGATAAACACATCTTT. Amino acid sequence: CALGETEYWGPDKHIF.

This clone qualifies as medium-sized. This probably arose from a read error, given a far larger clone one base away. The gene calls are TRDV2 and TRDJ3; D possibly uses TRDD2 or TRDD3 (5 bases each). CDR1 is GEAIGNYY, CDR2 EKD, per germline. The CDR3 length is 17 residues. CDR3 in DNA: TGTGCCTGTGTTAGGGGGGCCTACTCCTGGGACACCCGACAGGTGTTTTTC. Its translation is CACVRGAYSWDTRQVFF.

The sample holds a few counts of this clone. A much larger clone lies a single base off, so this may be a read error. CDR3: CALGELKVTWGLKYTDRLIF. The CDR3 DNA is TGTGCTCTTGGGGAATTGAAGGTGACCTGGGGCCTTAAGTACACCGATAGACTCATCTTT. The chain joins TRDV1 to TRDJ1; tentatively, D is TRDD3 (6 bases). Germline CDR1 and CDR2: TSWWSYY and QGS. The CDR3 length is 20 residues.

This clone came up a few times. The mismatch at residue 17 between this DNA's translation and the TCRdb protein of a much larger clone likely reflects a read error; the protein shown is translated from the DNA. This chain uses TRDV2 with TRDJ1; 8 bases are shared with TRDD3. This CDR3 region has 18 residues. Germline assignment: CDR1 GEAIGNYY and CDR2 EKD. CDR3 sequence reads: CACDPLNTGGKYTDKLTF. The CDR3 coding sequence is TGTGCCTGTGACCCTTTGAATACTGGGGGGAAATACACCGATAAACTCACCTTT.

This clone is labeled large. The chain employs TRDV2 and TRDJ1, with TRDD3 matching over 9 bases. This CDR3 comprises 19 residues. V lost 3 bases, J lost 0 bases, and 16 bases stayed unmatched. Germline assignment: CDR1 GEAIGNYY and CDR2 EKD. The CDR3 DNA sequence: TGTGCCTGTGACCCGTTACTGGGGGACCCGGGAAAGTACACCGATAAACTCATCTTT. Protein product: CACDPLLGDPGKYTDKLIF.

Turning to this clone: With only one base between it and a far larger clone, this is likely a read error. This sample also contains other DNA sequences that code for the same CDR3. The chain joins TRAV29/DV5 to TRDJ1, with 7 bases fitting TRDD3. J was trimmed by 0 bases and V by 5 bases; bases with no gene match: 19. This CDR3 comprises 18 residues. Germline V gene data show CDR1 as NSMFDY and CDR2 as ISSIKDK. DNA for the CDR3: TGTGCAGCTTTAACTAGAGGGATACCCGAGTTATACACCGATAAACTCATCTTT. Translating gives CAALTRGIPELYTDKLIF.

This clone has more than one count but fewer than ten. A much larger clonotype is one base distant, so this may be a read error. The chain carries TRDV1 and TRDJ1, with 11 positions matching TRDD3. The germline V gene has CDR1 TSWWSYY and CDR2 QGS. The CDR3 length is 23 residues. CDR3 in DNA: TGTGCTCTTGGGGACCCCAGATGGCCTTCCTATTACCTGGGGGATACTGGCACCGATAAACCCATCTTT. This gives the protein CALGDPRWPSYYLGDTGTDKPIF.

This clone was counted between two and nine times. A much larger clone is a single base away; this may be a read error. This rearrangement joins TRDV2 to TRDJ1, with 9 bases fitting TRDD3. The CDR3 is 20 residues long. Germline values: CDR1 GEAIGNYY, CDR2 EKD. The CDR3 region has the DNA TGTGCCCGTGACACGTCTCGTACTTTACTGGGGGACCCTAACACCGATAAACTCATCTTT. Residues: CARDTSRTLLGDPNTDKLIF.

With respect to this clone: The protein TCRdb lists differs from the translation of the DNA at residue 9; the protein given here is translated from the DNA itself. This sequence joins TRDV2 and TRDJ3, with D possibly TRDD3 on 5 matching bases. CDR1 is GEAIGNYY, CDR2 EKD, per germline. The CDR3 has 18 amino acids. In DNA form, the CDR3 reads TGTGCCTGTGACACCGTTTATGATCCCTCCTGGGACGCCCGACAGATGTTTTTC. Translated, it gives CACDTVYDPSWDARQMFF.

To note about this clone: A much larger clone is a single base away; this may be a read error. Other DNA sequences in this sample translate to the same CDR3. The CDR3 spells CACDMVGDTNTDKLIF. The DNA for the CDR3 is TGTGCCTGTGACATGGTGGGGGATACTAACACCGACAAACTCATCTTT. The V call is TRDV2, the J call TRDJ1; 10 positions agree with TRDD3. CDR1 is GEAIGNYY, CDR2 EKD, per germline. The CDR3 contains 16 residues.

This clone has a handful of counts. The protein recorded in TCRdb matches a much larger clone and deviates from this DNA's translation at residue 11, suggesting a read error; the protein here is obtained by translating the DNA. The V gene is TRDV2, the J gene TRDJ1; 12 nucleotides match TRDD3. CDR3 length: 17 residues. Germline lookup yields CDR1 GEAIGNYY and CDR2 EKD. V was clipped by 3 bases and J by 1 base; unmatched bases: 8. CDR3 nucleotides: TGTGCCTGTGACGGCTTACTGGGGGATACCCGCACCGATAAACTCATCTTT. Protein sequence: CACDGLLGDTRTDKLIF.

This clone was detected a few times. Given a far larger clone just one base away, this is likely a sequencing read error. Other nucleotide sequences from this sample produce the same CDR3. The chain has TRDV2 and TRDJ1, with TRDD3 identical over 7 bases. V was pared by 2 bases and J by 10 bases, with 18 bases of the junction left unmatched. CDR3 size: 16 residues. CDR1 is GEAIGNYY and CDR2 is EKD in the germline V gene. CDR3 DNA: TGTGCCTGTGACAGCGTCGGCGGGGGATCAGCCTCCAGACTCATCTTT. Translation: CACDSVGGGSASRLIF.

Worth noting for this clone: With only one base between it and a far larger clone, this is likely a read error. The J gene is TRDJ3; the V gene was not called; the listed D gene, TRDD3, was not tested against the DNA. The length of the CDR3 is 22 residues. The CDR3 reads CACDTVRAHTRASPWDTRQMFF. The CDR3, as DNA: TGTGCCTGTGACACCGTAAGGGCACATACTCGGGCGAGCCCCTGGGACACCCGACAGATGTTTTTC.

In its sample, this clone was seen a few times. The protein given by TCRdb reflects a much larger clone and differs at residue 5 from this DNA's translation, likely from a read error; the protein shown is the DNA's translation. The chain couples TRDV2 to TRDJ3, with TRDD3 matching 12 bases. The CDR3 is 21 residues long. With 3 bases clipped from V and 2 bases from J, the junction kept 13 bases outside the gene matches. Looked up from germline, CDR1 is GEAIGNYY and CDR2 is EKD. As DNA, the CDR3 is TGTGCCTGTGACTCCGTCATTACTGGGGGATACTATACCTGGGACACCCGACAGATGTTTTTC. Its protein product is CACDSVITGGYYTWDTRQMFF.

A few counts support this clone. This DNA translates differently at residue 9 from the TCRdb protein, which is that of a much larger clone; a read error is likely, and the protein shown is the DNA's own translation. V and J are TRDV1 and TRDJ1; D remains unclear. The V end was cut by 5 bases, the J end by 0 bases, with 16 bases between. The CDR3 extends over 16 amino acids. Germline V lookup: CDR1 TSWWSYY, CDR2 QGS. The CDR3 bases are TGTGCTCTTGGGAGGAGGTCTACTAGGGACACCGATAAACTCATCTTT. Amino acid sequence: CALGRRSTRDTDKLIF.

The table lists this clone with a few counts. TCRdb's listed protein matches a much larger clone and diverges from this DNA's translation at residue 6, likely through a read error; the protein shown comes from the DNA. The chain employs TRDV2 and TRDJ1; 9 bases map to TRDD3. The CDR3 spans 18 residues. Per germline, CDR1 GEAIGNYY and CDR2 EKD. V dropped 0 bases and J dropped 0; count of bases not matched to a gene: 10. Here the CDR3 reads CACDTSMGDKGYTDKLIF. Written as DNA, the CDR3 is TGTGCCTGTGACACCTCGATGGGGGATAAGGGGTACACCGATAAACTCATCTTT.

Concerning this clone itself: The protein recorded in TCRdb matches a much larger clone and deviates from this DNA's translation at residue 19, suggesting a read error; the protein here is obtained by translating the DNA. The chain couples TRDV1 to TRDJ1; 11 bases align to TRDD3. The CDR3 consists of 21 residues. Germline CDR1 TSWWSYY, CDR2 QGS. For the CDR3, the DNA is TGTGCTCTTGGGGAACTCTCCGGGTACTGGGGGATAGCCTCATACACCGATAAACCCATCTTT. Amino acids: CALGELSGYWGIASYTDKPIF.

For this clone: This is likely an artifact of a read error, given a far larger clone one base away. This same CDR3 is encoded by further DNA sequences in the sample. This rearrangement joins TRAV29/DV5 to TRDJ1; a weak D match, TRDD3 (5 bases). The CDR3 contains 26 residues. Trimming took off 2 bases at V and 0 bases at J, with 47 bases between the two ends. The germline V gene encodes CDR1 NSMFDY and CDR2 ISSIKDK. The CDR3 coding sequence is TGTGCAGCAAGACGCGTCGGGGGGTCCCACCCCCCTAGTCCGGGGACTAGCACCTTGTACACCGATAAACTCATCTTT. This codes for CAARRVGGSHPPSPGTSTLYTDKLIF.

Notes on this clone: For this DNA, TCRdb reports the protein of a much larger clone, which diverges at residue 7, most likely from a read error; the protein presented here is translated directly from the DNA. The chain links TRDV2 to TRDJ1; 8 positions match TRDD3. The CDR3 is 19 amino acids. Germline CDR1 reads GEAIGNYY; CDR2 reads EKD. With 0 bases clipped from V and 0 bases from J, the junction kept 14 bases outside the gene matches. CDR3 in DNA: TGTGCCTGTGACACCGCCCACCTGGGGGACCCGAGGTACACCGATAAACTCATCTTT. This sequence encodes CACDTAHLGDPRYTDKLIF.

This clone is large within its sample. The V call is TRDV3, the J call TRDJ1, with TRDD3 matching over 7 bases. After removal of 1 base from V and 0 bases from J, the junction contained 23 bases not matched to a gene. Germline V gives CDR1 TVYSNPD, CDR2 GDNSRS (reference sequence). This CDR3 has 20 residues. CDR3 amino acids: CAFKGCPHWGFTPYTDKLIF. DNA for the CDR3: TGTGCCTTTAAAGGTTGCCCCCACTGGGGATTCACCCCGTACACCGATAAACTCATCTTT.

Concerning this clone: This could be a read error, since a much larger clone is one nucleotide away. This sample includes further DNA sequences coding for the same CDR3. The rearrangement joins TRDV2 to TRDJ1, with D tentatively TRDD2 or TRDD3 (5 bases each). The CDR3 consists of 19 residues. The V and J ends lost 0 bases and 0 bases respectively, with 22 bases between them. Germline V gene lookup returns CDR1 GEAIGNYY and CDR2 EKD. CDR3 in amino acids: CACDTAYLGDPRYTDKLIF. The DNA for the CDR3 is TGTGCCTGTGACACCGCCTACCTGGGAGACCCGAGGTACACCGATAAACTCATCTTT.